This TCR beta chain was sequenced in a study of T cells in Graves' hyperthyroidism and ophthalmopathy. This clonotype was counted many times. This CDR3 is built from 15 residues. Trimming cost V 1 base and J 6 bases; bases outside gene matches: 5. Per the germline V gene, CDR1 is LGHDT and CDR2 is YNNKEL (reference sequence). There were TCR beta CDR3 regions amplified from RNA transcripts. Carried out on the TCR CDR3, a first-round RT-PCR used the HTBI primer set. TCRdb called the multiplex PCR reads again in MiXCR, with one record for every CDR3 protein. The data contain approximately 430,000 distinct CDR3 sequences, roughly 15% of them seen just once; the ten biggest clones take up around 14%.

This TCR came from a man younger than 30 with Graves' ophthalmopathy. This sequence joins TRBV3-1 and TRBJ1-4; TRBD1 agrees at 7 bases. Sequencing input: blood. For the CDR3, the DNA is TGTGCCAGCAGCCAAGCGGGACAGACCGATGAAAAACTGTTTTTT. Protein: CASSQAGQTDEKLFF. The variable domain in full, with the rest retrieved from reference TRBV3-1 and TRBJ1-4, is DTAVSQTPKYLVTQMGNDKSIKCEQNLGHDTMYWYKQDSKKFLKIMFSYNNKELIINETVPNRFSPKSPDKAHLNLHINSLELGDSAVYFCASSQAGQTDEKLFFGSGTQLSVL.